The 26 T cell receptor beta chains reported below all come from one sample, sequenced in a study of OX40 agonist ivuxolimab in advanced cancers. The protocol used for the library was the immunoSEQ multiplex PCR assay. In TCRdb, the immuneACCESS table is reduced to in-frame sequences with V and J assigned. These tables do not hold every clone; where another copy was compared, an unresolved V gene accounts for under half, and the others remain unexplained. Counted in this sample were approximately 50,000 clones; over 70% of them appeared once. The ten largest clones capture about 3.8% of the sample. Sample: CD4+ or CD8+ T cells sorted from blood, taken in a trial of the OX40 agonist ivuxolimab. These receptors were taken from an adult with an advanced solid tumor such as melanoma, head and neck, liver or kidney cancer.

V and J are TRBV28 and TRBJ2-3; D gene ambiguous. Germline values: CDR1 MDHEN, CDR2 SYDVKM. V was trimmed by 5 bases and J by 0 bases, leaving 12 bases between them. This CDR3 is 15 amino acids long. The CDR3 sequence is CASSPATSSTDTQYF. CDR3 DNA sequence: TGTGCCAGCAGTCCAGCGACCTCTAGCACAGATACGCAGTATTTT. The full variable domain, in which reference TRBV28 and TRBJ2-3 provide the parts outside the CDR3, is DVKVTQSSRYLVKRTGEKVFLECVQDMDHENMFWYRQDPGLGLRLIYFSYDVKMKEKGDIPEGYSVSREKKERFSLILESASTNQTSMYLCASSPATSSTDTQYFGPGTRLTVL.

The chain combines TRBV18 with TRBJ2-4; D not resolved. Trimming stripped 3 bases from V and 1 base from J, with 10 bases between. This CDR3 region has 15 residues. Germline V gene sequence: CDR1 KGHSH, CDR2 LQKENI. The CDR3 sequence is CASSPKDRAKNIQYF. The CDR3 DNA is TGTGCCAGCTCACCGAAGGACCGCGCCAAAAACATTCAGTACTTC.

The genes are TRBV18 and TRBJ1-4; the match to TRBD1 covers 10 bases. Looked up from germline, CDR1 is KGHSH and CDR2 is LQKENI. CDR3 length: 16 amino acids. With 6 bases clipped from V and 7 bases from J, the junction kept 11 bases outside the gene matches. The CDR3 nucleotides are TGTGCCAGCTCCCCTCTCCTGACAGGGGGCGTTGAAAAACTGTTTTTT. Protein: CASSPLLTGGVEKLFF.

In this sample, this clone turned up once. CDR3: CASSAGATNYGYTF. As DNA, the CDR3 is TGTGCCAGCAGCGCCGGGGCTACTAACTATGGCTACACCTTC. The V gene is TRBV2, the J gene TRBJ1-2; a possible D gene is TRBD1 (5 bases). The CDR3 extends over 14 amino acids. Per germline, CDR1 SNHLY and CDR2 FYNNEI. V was pared by 6 bases and J by 0 bases, with 11 bases between.

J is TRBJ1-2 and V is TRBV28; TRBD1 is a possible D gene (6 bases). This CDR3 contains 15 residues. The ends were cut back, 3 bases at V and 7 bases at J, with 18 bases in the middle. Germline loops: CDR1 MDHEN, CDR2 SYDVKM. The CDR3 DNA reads TGTGCCAGCAGTTTGGCAGGGGCCGAATATTTTGGCTACACCTTC. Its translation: CASSLAGAEYFGYTF.

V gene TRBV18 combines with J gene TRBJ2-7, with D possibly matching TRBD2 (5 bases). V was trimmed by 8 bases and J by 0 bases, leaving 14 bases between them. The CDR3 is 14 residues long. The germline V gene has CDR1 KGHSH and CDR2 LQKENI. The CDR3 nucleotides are TGTGCCAGCCAAAGTAGCGCCCTCTCCTACGAGCAGTACTTC. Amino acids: CASQSSALSYEQYF. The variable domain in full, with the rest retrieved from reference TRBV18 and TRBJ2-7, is NAGVMQNPRHLVRRRGQEARLRCSPMKGHSHVYWYRQLPEEGLKFMVYLQKENIIDESGMPKERFSAEFPKEGPSILRIQQVVRGDSAAYFCASQSSALSYEQYFGPGTRLTVT.

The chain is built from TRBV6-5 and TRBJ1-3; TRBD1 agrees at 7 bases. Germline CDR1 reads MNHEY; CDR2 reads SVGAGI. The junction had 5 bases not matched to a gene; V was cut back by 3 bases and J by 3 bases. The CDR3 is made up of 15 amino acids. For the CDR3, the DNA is TGTGCCAGCAGTTATAAGGGGGCGCATGGAAACACCATATATTTT. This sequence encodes CASSYKGAHGNTIYF.

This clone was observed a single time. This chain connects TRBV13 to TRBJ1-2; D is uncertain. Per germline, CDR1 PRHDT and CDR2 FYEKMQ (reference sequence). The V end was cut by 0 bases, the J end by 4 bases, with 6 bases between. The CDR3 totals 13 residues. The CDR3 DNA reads TGTGCCAGCAGCTTAGGACGGACCTATGGCTACACCTTC. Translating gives CASSLGRTYGYTF.

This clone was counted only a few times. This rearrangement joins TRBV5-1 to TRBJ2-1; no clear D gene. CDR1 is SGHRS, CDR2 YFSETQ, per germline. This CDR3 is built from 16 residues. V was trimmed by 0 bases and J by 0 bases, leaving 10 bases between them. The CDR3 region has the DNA TGCGCCAGCAGCTTGGATGCCTTAAGCTCCTACAATGAGCAGTTCTTC. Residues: CASSLDALSSYNEQFF. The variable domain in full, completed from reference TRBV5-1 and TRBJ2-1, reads KAGVTQTPRYLIKTRGQQVTLSCSPISGHRSVSWYQQTPGQGLQFLFEYFSETQRNKGNFPGRFSGRQFSNSRSEMNVSTLELGDSALYLCASSLDALSSYNEQFFGPGTRLTVL.

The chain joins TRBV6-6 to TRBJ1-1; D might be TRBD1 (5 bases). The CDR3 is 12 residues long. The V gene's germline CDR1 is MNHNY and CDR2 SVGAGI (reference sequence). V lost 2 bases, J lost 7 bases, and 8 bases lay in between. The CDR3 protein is CASSYGDSEAFF. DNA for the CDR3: TGTGCCAGCAGTTACGGAGACAGTGAAGCTTTCTTT.

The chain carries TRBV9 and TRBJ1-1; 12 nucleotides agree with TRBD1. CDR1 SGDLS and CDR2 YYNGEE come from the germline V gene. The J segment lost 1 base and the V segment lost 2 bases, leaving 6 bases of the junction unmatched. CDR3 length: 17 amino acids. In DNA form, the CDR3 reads TGTGCCAGCAGCGTGGGAGGGACAGGGGGCTCGAACACTGAAGCTTTCTTT. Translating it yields CASSVGGTGGSNTEAFF.

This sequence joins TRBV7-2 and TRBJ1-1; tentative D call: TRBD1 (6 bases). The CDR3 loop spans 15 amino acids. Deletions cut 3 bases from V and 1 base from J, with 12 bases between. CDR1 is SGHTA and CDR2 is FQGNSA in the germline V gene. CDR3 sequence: CASSFQGLTNTEAFF. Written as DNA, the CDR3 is TGTGCCAGCAGCTTTCAGGGGTTGACGAACACTGAAGCTTTCTTT. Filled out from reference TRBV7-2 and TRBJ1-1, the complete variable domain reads GAGVSQSPSNKVTEKGKDVELRCDPISGHTALYWYRQSLGQGLEFLIYFQGNSAPDKSGLPSDRFSAERTGGSVSTLTIQRTQQEDSAVYLCASSFQGLTNTEAFFGQGTRLTVV.

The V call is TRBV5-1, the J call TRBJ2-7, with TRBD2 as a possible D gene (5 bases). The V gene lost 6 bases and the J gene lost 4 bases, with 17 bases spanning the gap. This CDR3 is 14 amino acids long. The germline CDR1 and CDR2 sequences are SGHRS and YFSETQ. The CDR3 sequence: CASTPGGRIYEQYF. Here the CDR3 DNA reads TGCGCCAGCACTCCCGGAGGCAGGATTTACGAGCAGTACTTC.

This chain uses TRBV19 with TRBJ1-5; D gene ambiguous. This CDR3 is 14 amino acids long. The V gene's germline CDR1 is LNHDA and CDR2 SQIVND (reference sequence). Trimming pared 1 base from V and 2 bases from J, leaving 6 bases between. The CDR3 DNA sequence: TGTGCCAGTAGTATAGGGAGGGGCAATCAGCCCCAGCATTTT. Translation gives CASSIGRGNQPQHF.

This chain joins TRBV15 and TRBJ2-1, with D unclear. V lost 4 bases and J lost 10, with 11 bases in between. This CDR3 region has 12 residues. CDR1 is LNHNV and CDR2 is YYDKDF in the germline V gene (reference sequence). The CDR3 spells CATSTHGWEQFF. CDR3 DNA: TGTGCCACCAGCACCCACGGTTGGGAGCAGTTCTTC.

CDR3 region: CASSLEGWGLTF. The DNA of the CDR3 is TGTGCCAGCAGCTTAGAGGGATGGGGGCTCACCTTC. The chain uses TRBV7-2 and TRBJ1-2, with TRBD1 as a possible D gene (6 bases). Germline values: CDR1 SGHTA, CDR2 FQGNSA. V was shortened by 1 base and J by 13 bases, with 13 bases between the two germline ends. This CDR3 is built from 12 residues.

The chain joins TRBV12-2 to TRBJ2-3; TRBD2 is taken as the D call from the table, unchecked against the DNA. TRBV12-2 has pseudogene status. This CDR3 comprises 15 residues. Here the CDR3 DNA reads TGTGCAAGTCGCTTAATACTAGCGGGATCCCATACGCAGTATTTT. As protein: CASRLILAGSHTQYF.

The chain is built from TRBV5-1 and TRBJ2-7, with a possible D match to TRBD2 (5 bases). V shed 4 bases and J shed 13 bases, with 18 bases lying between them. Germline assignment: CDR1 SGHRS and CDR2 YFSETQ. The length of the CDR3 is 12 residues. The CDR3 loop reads CASSPEVGLFYF. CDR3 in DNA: TGCGCCAGCAGCCCGGAGGTCGGACTCTTTTACTTC.

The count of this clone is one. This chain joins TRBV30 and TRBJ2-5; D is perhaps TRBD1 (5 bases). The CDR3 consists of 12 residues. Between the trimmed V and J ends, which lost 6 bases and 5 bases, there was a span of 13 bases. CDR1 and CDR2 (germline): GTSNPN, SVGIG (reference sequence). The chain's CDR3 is CACQGAVETQYF. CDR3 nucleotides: TGTGCCTGCCAGGGCGCCGTGGAGACCCAGTACTTC. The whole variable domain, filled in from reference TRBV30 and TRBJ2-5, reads SQTIHQWPATLVQPVGSPLSLECTVEGTSNPNLYWYRQAAGRGLQLLFYSVGIGQISSEVPQNLSASRPQDRQFILSSKKLLLSDSGFYLCACQGAVETQYFGPGTRLLVL.

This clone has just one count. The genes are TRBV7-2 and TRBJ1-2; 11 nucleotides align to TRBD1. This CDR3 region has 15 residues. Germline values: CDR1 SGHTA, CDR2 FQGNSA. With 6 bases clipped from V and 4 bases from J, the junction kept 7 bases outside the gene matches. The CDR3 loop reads CASREDRGRTYGYTF. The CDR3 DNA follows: TGTGCCAGCAGAGAGGACAGGGGGCGCACCTATGGCTACACCTTC. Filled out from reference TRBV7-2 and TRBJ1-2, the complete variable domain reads GAGVSQSPSNKVTEKGKDVELRCDPISGHTALYWYRQSLGQGLEFLIYFQGNSAPDKSGLPSDRFSAERTGGSVSTLTIQRTQQEDSAVYLCASREDRGRTYGYTFGSGTRLTVV.

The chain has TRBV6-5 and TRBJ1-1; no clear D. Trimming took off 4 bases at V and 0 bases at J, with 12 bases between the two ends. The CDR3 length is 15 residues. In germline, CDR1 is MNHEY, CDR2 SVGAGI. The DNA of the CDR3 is TGTGCCAGCAGTTCCCGTCTAGTCATGAACACTGAAGCTTTCTTT. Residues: CASSSRLVMNTEAFF.

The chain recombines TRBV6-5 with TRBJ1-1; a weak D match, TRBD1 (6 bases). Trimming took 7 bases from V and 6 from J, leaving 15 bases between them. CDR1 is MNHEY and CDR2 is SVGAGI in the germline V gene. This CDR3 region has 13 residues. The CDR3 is CASTKLGGAEAFF. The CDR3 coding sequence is TGTGCCAGCACCAAACTAGGGGGGGCTGAAGCTTTCTTT.

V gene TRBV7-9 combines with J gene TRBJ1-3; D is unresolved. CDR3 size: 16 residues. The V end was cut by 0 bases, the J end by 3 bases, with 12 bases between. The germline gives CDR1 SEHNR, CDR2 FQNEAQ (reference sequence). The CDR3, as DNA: TGTGCCAGCAGCTTAGCGGCGGGTAGGGTTGGAAACACCATATATTTT. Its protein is CASSLAAGRVGNTIYF.

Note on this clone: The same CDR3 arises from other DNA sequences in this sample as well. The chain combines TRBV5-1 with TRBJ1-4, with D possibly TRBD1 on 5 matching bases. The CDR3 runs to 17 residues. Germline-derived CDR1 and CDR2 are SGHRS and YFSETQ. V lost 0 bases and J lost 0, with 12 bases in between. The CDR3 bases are TGCGCCAGCAGCTTGGCCCACGGGGGAGCAACTAATGAAAAACTGTTTTTT. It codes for CASSLAHGGATNEKLFF.

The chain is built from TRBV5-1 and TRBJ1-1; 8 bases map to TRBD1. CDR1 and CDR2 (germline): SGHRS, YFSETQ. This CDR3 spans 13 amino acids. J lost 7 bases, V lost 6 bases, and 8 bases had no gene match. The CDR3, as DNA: TGCGCCAGCATCGCTCAGGGGGCTGGTGAAGCTTTCTTT. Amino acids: CASIAQGAGEAFF. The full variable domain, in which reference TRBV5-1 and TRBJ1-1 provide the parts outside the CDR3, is KAGVTQTPRYLIKTRGQQVTLSCSPISGHRSVSWYQQTPGQGLQFLFEYFSETQRNKGNFPGRFSGRQFSNSRSEMNVSTLELGDSALYLCASIAQGAGEAFFGQGTRLTVV.

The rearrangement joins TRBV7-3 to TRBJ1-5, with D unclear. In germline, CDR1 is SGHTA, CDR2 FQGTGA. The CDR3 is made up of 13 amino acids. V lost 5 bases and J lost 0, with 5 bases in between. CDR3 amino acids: CASSPDSNQPQHF. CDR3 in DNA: TGTGCCAGCAGCCCAGATAGCAATCAGCCCCAGCATTTT.